This T cell receptor (beta chain) was retrieved from a study of cytomegalovirus exposure and HLA in healthy donors. Study-wide findings and caveats: The listing of about 150 TCR beta chains classed them as cytomegalovirus-associated.

To note about this clone: Antigen unknown.

Germline V gives CDR1 MNHNS, CDR2 SASEGT. There are 14 residues in the CDR3. V was shortened by 7 bases and J by 3 bases, with 15 bases between the two germline ends. PCR employed 60 Vbeta and 13 Jbeta primers. Sequencing used immunoSEQ multiplex PCR; TCRdb keeps in-frame clones, though not all of them. The repertoire includes 40,000 to 55,000 clones, 65% to 80% of them detected once, and around 5.9% sits in the top ten. This chain uses TRBV6-1 with TRBJ1-1; no definite D call. The material sequenced was PBMCs. This sequence originates from a man aged 25-40 years in good health and CMV-seronegative. CDR3 amino acids: CASIFLGRDTEAFF. The CDR3 DNA is TGTGCCAGCATATTCTTGGGGAGGGACACTGAAGCTTTCTTT.